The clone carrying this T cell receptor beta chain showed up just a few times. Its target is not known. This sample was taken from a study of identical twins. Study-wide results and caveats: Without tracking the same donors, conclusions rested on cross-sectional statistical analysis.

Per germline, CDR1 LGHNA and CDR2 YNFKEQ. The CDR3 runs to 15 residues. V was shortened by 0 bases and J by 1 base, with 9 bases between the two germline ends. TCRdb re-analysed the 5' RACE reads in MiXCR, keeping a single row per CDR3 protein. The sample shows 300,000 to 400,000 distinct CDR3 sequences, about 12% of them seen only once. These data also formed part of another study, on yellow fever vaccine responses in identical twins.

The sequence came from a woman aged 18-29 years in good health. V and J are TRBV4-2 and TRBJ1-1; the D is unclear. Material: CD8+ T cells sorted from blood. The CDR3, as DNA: TGTGCCAGCAGCCAAGATTCCCCGGGGAACACTGAAGCTTTCTTT. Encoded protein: CASSQDSPGNTEAFF.